Listed below are T cell receptor beta chains from one sample, sequenced in a study of T cell responses to AZD1222 COVID-19 vaccine. Profiling relied on immunoSEQ multiplex PCR, and the TCRdb table lists in-frame clones only, not all of them. The sample lists approximately 89,000 clones, over 80% occurring once. The sample consisted of peripheral blood, taken on day 0 of MenACWY control vaccination. All receptors come from an adult in good health. Each CDR3 is given with its conserved first and last residue. Each record gives: clone size, J gene, V gene, D gene, CDR3 protein, CDR3 DNA. The D gene is left open where the match is weak. Clone size appears in some rows only: once, few, many, or a class for an expanded clone.

>-|TRBJ2-3|TRBV28|-
CASRVTDTQYF
TGTGCCAGCAGGGTGACAGATACGCAGTATTTT
>-|TRBJ2-1|TRBV5-1|-
CASSFPEGEQFF
TGCGCCAGCAGCTTTCCGGAGGGGGAGCAGTTCTTC
>-|TRBJ1-6|TRBV2|-
CASSDGSRPYNSPLHF
TGTGCCAGCAGTGATGGGAGTCGGCCCTATAATTCACCCCTCCACTTT
>-|TRBJ1-1|TRBV18|TRBD1
CASSLQGMNTEAFF
TGTGCCAGCTCACTACAGGGGATGAACACTGAAGCTTTCTTT
>-|TRBJ2-3|TRBV5-1|TRBD1
CASSLVQGALGTDTQYF
TGCGCCAGCAGCTTGGTTCAGGGGGCTTTAGGCACAGATACGCAGTATTTT
>-|TRBJ2-1|TRBV24-1|-
CATSDLTLGGNEQFF
TGTGCCACCAGTGATTTGACCTTGGGGGGCAATGAGCAGTTCTTC
>-|TRBJ1-1|TRBV27|-
CASSPPEGPLTEAFF
TGTGCCAGCAGCCCCCCGGAGGGACCGCTCACTGAAGCTTTCTTT
>-|TRBJ2-7|TRBV18|TRBD1
CASSHRGDRDEQYF
TGTGCCAGCTCTCACCGGGGGGACAGGGACGAGCAGTACTTC
>-|TRBJ1-2|TRBV18|-
CASSPPRQENGYTF
TGTGCCAGCTCACCACCAAGGCAAGAAAATGGCTACACCTTC
>-|TRBJ2-5|TRBV6-1|-
CASRISQETQYF
TGTGCCAGCAGGATTTCTCAGGAGACCCAGTACTTC
>-|TRBJ1-4|TRBV28|-
CASSGAGATNEKLFF
TGTGCCAGCAGTGGTGCGGGGGCAACTAATGAAAAACTGTTTTTT
>-|TRBJ1-5|TRBV29-1|TRBD1
CSVLTGESQPQHF
TGCAGCGTACTCACAGGGGAGAGTCAGCCCCAGCATTTT
>-|TRBJ1-2|TRBV28|TRBD1
CASSLTGTGAPIGGYTF
TGTGCCAGCAGTTTAACCGGGACAGGGGCCCCGATTGGTGGCTACACCTTC
>-|TRBJ2-1|TRBV2|-
CASTLDRNEQFF
TGTGCCAGCACCCTAGACCGGAATGAGCAGTTCTTC
>-|TRBJ1-4|TRBV29-1|-
CSAFDGGRGEKLFF
TGCAGCGCCTTCGACGGCGGCCGGGGGGAAAAACTGTTTTTT
>once|TRBJ1-5|TRBV29-1|-
CSVGEERQPQHF
TGCAGCGTGGGAGAAGAGAGACAGCCCCAGCATTTT
>once|TRBJ1-4|TRBV30|-
CAQKGDLNEKLFF
TGTGCCCAGAAAGGTGATCTGAATGAAAAACTGTTTTTT
>-|TRBJ1-2|TRBV5-6|-
CASSLEQIIHGYTF
TGTGCCAGCAGCTTGGAACAGATCATTCATGGCTACACCTTC
>-|TRBJ2-7|TRBV19|TRBD2
CASSIALAGESEQYF
TGTGCCAGTAGTATAGCACTAGCGGGAGAGAGCGAGCAGTACTTC
>-|TRBJ1-3|TRBV30|-
CAWRSGTHSGNTIYF
TGTGCCTGGAGGAGTGGGACCCACTCTGGAAACACCATATATTTT
>-|TRBJ1-5|TRBV7-2|-
CASRKTGGNQPQHF
TGTGCCAGCAGAAAGACAGGTGGCAATCAGCCCCAGCATTTT
>few|TRBJ2-1|TRBV11-2|-
CASSLEWQAVEEQFF
TGTGCCAGCAGCTTAGAGTGGCAGGCTGTAGAGGAGCAGTTCTTC
>-|TRBJ1-2|TRBV3-1/TRBV3-2|-
CASSQTGGGYTF
TGTGCCAGCAGCCAAACGGGGGGTGGCTACACCTTC
>-|TRBJ1-6|TRBV6-6|-
CASSEKTINSPLHF
TGTGCCAGCAGCGAAAAAACGATTAATTCACCCCTCCACTTT
>-|TRBJ1-5|TRBV12-3/TRBV12-4|-
CASQFSTGQPQHF
TGTGCCAGCCAATTTTCCACAGGACAGCCCCAGCATTTT
>-|TRBJ2-3|TRBV7-2|-
CASSLVSNTQYF
TGTGCCAGCAGCTTAGTTTCCAATACGCAGTATTTT
>-|TRBJ1-1|TRBV7-9|-
CASIGNVAFF
TGTGCCAGCATTGGGAATGTAGCTTTCTTT
>-|TRBJ2-5|TRBV6-5|-
CASRAGETQYF
TGTGCCAGCAGGGCAGGCGAGACCCAGTACTTC
>-|TRBJ2-3|TRBV27|TRBD1
CASRRGTGEGDTQYF
TGTGCCAGCAGACGGGGGACAGGGGAGGGAGATACGCAGTATTTT
>-|TRBJ1-2|TRBV28|TRBD1
CASRRPGGYGYTF
TGTGCCAGCAGGCGACCAGGGGGCTATGGCTACACCTTC
>-|TRBJ1-6|TRBV5-1|-
CASSLGSDNSPLHF
TGCGCCAGCAGCTTGGGCAGTGATAATTCACCCCTCCACTTT
>-|TRBJ1-2|TRBV28|TRBD1
CASSLEQGLGYTF
TGTGCCAGCAGTTTGGAACAGGGGCTAGGCTACACCTTC
>once|TRBJ1-1|TRBV7-9|TRBD1
CASSPLGGLTEAFF
TGTGCCAGCAGCCCCTTAGGGGGCCTCACTGAAGCTTTCTTT
>-|TRBJ1-1|TRBV11-2|TRBD1
CASSLDRTTEAFF
TGTGCCAGCAGCTTGGACAGGACCACTGAAGCTTTCTTT
>-|TRBJ2-5|TRBV7-8|-
CASSSGGMTGPQETQYF
TGTGCCAGCAGCTCAGGGGGGATGACAGGACCCCAAGAGACCCAGTACTTC
>-|TRBJ1-5|TRBV2|-
CASSESTGGHQPQHF
TGTGCCAGCAGTGAGTCAACGGGGGGCCATCAGCCCCAGCATTTT
>-|TRBJ2-6|TRBV28|-
CASRLSNGANVLTF
TGTGCCAGCAGATTGAGCAACGGGGCCAACGTCCTGACTTTC
>-|TRBJ2-5|TRBV6-5|-
CASSYGGTLQETQYF
TGTGCCAGCAGTTACGGTGGGACACTACAAGAGACCCAGTACTTC
>-|TRBJ1-1|TRBV5-1|TRBD1
CASSTQQGGDTEAFF
TGCGCCAGCAGCACCCAACAGGGGGGCGACACTGAAGCTTTCTTT
>-|TRBJ2-1|TRBV5-6|TRBD2
CASSLALAGGPLNEQFF
TGTGCCAGCAGCTTGGCCCTAGCGGGAGGGCCATTGAATGAGCAGTTCTTC
>-|TRBJ1-1|TRBV6-4|TRBD1
CASKLTGEGGEAFF
TGTGCCAGCAAGCTAACAGGGGAGGGAGGTGAAGCTTTCTTT
>-|TRBJ2-1|TRBV6-1|-
CASSEGEIGEQFF
TGTGCCAGCAGTGAAGGGGAGATAGGGGAGCAGTTCTTC
>-|TRBJ2-2|TRBV18|-
CASWKCPKNTGELFF
TGTGCCAGCTGGAAGTGCCCTAAGAACACCGGGGAGCTGTTTTTT
>-|TRBJ2-2|TRBV9|-
CASSVRARQGISSGELFF
TGTGCCAGCAGCGTCAGGGCGAGGCAGGGGATTAGTAGCGGGGAGCTGTTTTTT
>-|TRBJ1-1|TRBV19|TRBD1
CASLTRGRGYTEAFF
TGTGCCAGCTTAACCAGGGGGCGCGGTTACACTGAAGCTTTCTTT
>-|TRBJ1-5|TRBV30|-
CAWRTDFNQPQHF
TGTGCCTGGAGGACGGACTTCAATCAGCCCCAGCATTTT
>-|TRBJ2-3|TRBV7-2|-
CASSLVGSTNPHTQYF
TGTGCCAGCAGCTTAGTGGGGAGCACAAACCCCCATACGCAGTATTTT
>-|TRBJ1-2|TRBV29-1|-
CSGTHASGTNYGYTF
TGCAGCGGCACCCACGCCTCCGGCACCAACTATGGCTACACCTTC
>-|TRBJ1-5|TRBV27|TRBD1
CASSIRQGSNQPQHF
TGTGCCAGCAGTATAAGACAGGGAAGCAATCAGCCCCAGCATTTT
>-|TRBJ1-2|TRBV28|-
CASQSGGNYGYTF
TGTGCCAGCCAGTCGGGAGGAAACTATGGCTACACCTTC
>once|TRBJ1-5|TRBV10-2|TRBD1
CASSDSGTGPNQPQHF
TGCGCCAGCAGTGACTCCGGGACAGGGCCCAATCAGCCCCAGCATTTT
>-|TRBJ1-1|TRBV7-6|-
CASSPEAVNTEAFF
TGTGCCAGCAGCCCCGAGGCGGTGAACACTGAAGCTTTCTTT